These T cell receptor beta chains were read from a single sample in a study of lymphopenia after photon versus proton radiotherapy. Some clones are missing from TCRdb's copy, which holds only in-frame ones; the method was immunoSEQ multiplex PCR. The table shows about 160,000 clones, with approximately 86% occurring only once. The sample consisted of peripheral blood, taken from a patient treated with photon-based radiotherapy. These receptors came from a man between 50 and 59 years old with gastric cancer. The CDR3 runs from the conserved cysteine through the conserved F or W. The D gene is left open where the match is weak. The listing skips clone size in some rows; elsewhere it reads once, few, many or a size class.

j_call | clone_size | d_call | v_call | cdr3_aa | cdr3_nt
TRBJ1-2 | - | - | TRBV6-5 | CASSYTGIYGYTF | TGTGCCAGCAGTTACACAGGAATCTATGGCTACACCTTC
TRBJ2-1 | - | - | TRBV18 | CASSPRNGAWNEQFF | TGTGCCAGCTCACCAAGGAACGGAGCCTGGAATGAGCAGTTCTTC
TRBJ2-2 | - | - | TRBV10-2 | CASSELLYTGELFF | TGCGCCAGCAGTGAACTTCTCTACACCGGGGAGCTGTTTTTT
TRBJ2-7 | - | TRBD1 | TRBV27 | CASSLTPDRGYEQYF | TGTGCCAGCAGTTTAACTCCCGACAGGGGGTACGAGCAGTACTTC
TRBJ1-2 | - | - | TRBV4-3 | CASSRETASRYGYTF | TGCGCCAGCAGCCGAGAAACGGCTTCCCGCTATGGCTACACCTTC
TRBJ2-7 | once | TRBD2 | TRBV13 | CASSLGTSAAYEQYF | TGTGCCAGCAGCTTAGGGACTAGCGCAGCCTACGAGCAGTACTTC
TRBJ2-1 | - | - | TRBV28 | CASRNGAINNEQFF | TGTGCCAGCAGAAACGGGGCTATAAACAATGAGCAGTTCTTC
TRBJ1-5 | - | - | TRBV5-4 | CASSLAGEQPQHF | TGTGCCAGCAGCTTGGCAGGTGAACAGCCCCAGCATTTT
TRBJ2-7 | - | TRBD1 | TRBV6-6 | CASSYSGTGTYEQYF | TGTGCCAGCAGTTACTCCGGGACAGGGACCTACGAGCAGTACTTC
TRBJ2-1 | - | - | TRBV11-2 | CASSLDRYRTNEQFF | TGTGCCAGCAGCTTAGACCGGTACAGGACCAATGAGCAGTTCTTC
TRBJ2-1 | - | TRBD2 | TRBV7-2 | CASSSSGTSTNEQFF | TGTGCCAGCAGCTCGTCCGGGACTAGCACGAATGAGCAGTTCTTC
TRBJ1-1 | - | - | TRBV7-2 | CASSLAIEAFF | TGTGCCAGCAGCTTGGCTATTGAAGCTTTCTTT
TRBJ2-7 | - | - | TRBV29-1 | CSVYSAPTYEQYF | TGCAGCGTCTATTCGGCCCCCACCTACGAGCAGTACTTC
TRBJ1-1 | - | TRBD1 | TRBV6-5 | CASRPDRATNTEAFF | TGTGCCAGCAGACCCGACAGGGCCACCAACACTGAAGCTTTCTTT
TRBJ1-1 | once | - | TRBV7-9 | CASSLRWGQGTEAFF | TGTGCCAGCAGCTTAAGGTGGGGCCAGGGCACTGAAGCTTTCTTT
TRBJ2-7 | - | - | TRBV4-2 | CASSQERLGYEQYF | TGTGCCAGCAGCCAAGAGAGGCTAGGGTACGAGCAGTACTTC
TRBJ2-3 | - | - | TRBV29-1 | CSARPQGTDTQYF | TGCAGCGCCCGACCACAGGGCACAGATACGCAGTATTTT
TRBJ1-2 | - | - | TRBV25-1 | CASSESRGDTYGYTF | TGTGCCAGCAGTGAATCGAGGGGGGACACCTATGGCTACACCTTC
TRBJ2-7 | once | - | TRBV6-1 | CASSDAAVPYF | TGTGCCAGCAGTGACGCGGCAGTGCCGTACTTC
TRBJ2-7 | - | TRBD2 | TRBV13 | CASSRLTPSGLAGGPLAYEQYF | TGTGCCAGCAGCCGTCTAACCCCCTCGGGACTAGCGGGAGGGCCGCTAGCCTACGAGCAGTACTTC
TRBJ2-5 | - | - | TRBV4-2 | CASSQGGGGRTETQYF | TGTGCCAGCAGCCAAGGGGGGGGCGGGAGAACAGAGACCCAGTACTTC
TRBJ2-3 | few | - | TRBV5-1 | CASSLDAVRAGTDTQYF | TGCGCCAGCAGCTTGGACGCCGTGCGGGCAGGCACAGATACGCAGTATTTT
TRBJ2-1 | - | TRBD2 | TRBV9 | CASSVEGGSEDNEQFF | TGTGCCAGCAGCGTAGAGGGCGGGAGTGAGGACAATGAGCAGTTCTTC
TRBJ2-1 | - | TRBD2 | TRBV5-1 | CASSLTTSGSTYNEQFF | TGCGCCAGCAGCTTGACTACTAGCGGGAGTACCTACAATGAGCAGTTCTTC
TRBJ2-6 | - | - | TRBV9 | CASSPPDRRNVLTF | TGTGCCAGCAGCCCCCCTGACAGGCGCAACGTCCTGACTTTC
TRBJ2-2 | - | TRBD1 | TRBV10-3 | CAIRDPGQGLTGELFF | TGTGCCATCAGAGATCCGGGACAGGGGTTAACCGGGGAGCTGTTTTTT
TRBJ2-1 | - | - | TRBV15 | CATSRAGVEVNEQFF | TGTGCCACCAGCAGAGCAGGAGTTGAGGTCAATGAGCAGTTCTTC
TRBJ1-4 | - | - | TRBV28 | CASSTPGAPGEKLFF | TGTGCCAGCAGTACCCCCGGGGCCCCAGGCGAAAAACTGTTTTTT
TRBJ1-3 | - | - | TRBV16 | CASSPNGPASGNTIYF | TGTGCCAGCAGCCCCAACGGACCGGCCTCTGGAAACACCATATATTTT
TRBJ1-1 | - | - | TRBV28 | CASSLGGGTEAFF | TGTGCCAGCAGTTTGGGGGGCGGTACTGAAGCTTTCTTT
TRBJ1-3 | - | - | TRBV6-6 | CASSLGGPGNTIYF | TGTGCCAGCAGCCTGGGGGGGCCTGGAAACACCATATATTTT
TRBJ2-5 | - | TRBD1 | TRBV5-6 | CASSRTGGAETQYF | TGTGCCAGCAGCAGGACAGGGGGCGCAGAGACCCAGTACTTC
TRBJ1-5 | - | TRBD1 | TRBV27 | CASRDGQVSNQPQHF | TGTGCCAGCAGAGATGGACAGGTTAGCAATCAGCCCCAGCATTTT
TRBJ2-1 | - | - | TRBV9 | CASSVVGTNEQFF | TGTGCCAGCAGCGTAGTAGGGACCAATGAGCAGTTCTTC
TRBJ2-3 | - | TRBD1 | TRBV14 | CASSKGTPGQSYTQYF | TGTGCCAGCAGCAAAGGAACCCCGGGACAGAGTTATACGCAGTATTTT
TRBJ2-7 | - | TRBD1 | TRBV5-1 | CASSRQGPTPSYEQYF | TGCGCCAGCAGCAGACAGGGGCCCACACCTTCTTACGAGCAGTACTTC
TRBJ1-1 | - | - | TRBV6-1 | CASTVNTEAFF | TGTGCCAGCACAGTCAACACTGAAGCTTTCTTT
TRBJ1-2 | - | - | TRBV5-4 | CASSSAGTYGYTF | TGTGCCAGCAGTTCAGCCGGGACGTATGGCTACACCTTC
TRBJ2-5 | - | TRBD2 | TRBV19 | CASSTPGLAGTGETQYF | TGTGCCAGTAGTACTCCAGGACTAGCGGGGACCGGGGAGACCCAGTACTTC
TRBJ2-7 | - | - | TRBV5-6 | CASSLSRRRSYEQYF | TGTGCCAGCAGCTTGAGCCGGAGGCGCTCCTACGAGCAGTACTTC
TRBJ2-7 | - | TRBD1 | TRBV5-4 | CASSLGGTGRNEQYF | TGTGCCAGCAGCTTGGGGGGGACAGGGAGGAACGAGCAGTACTTC
TRBJ2-5 | - | TRBD1 | TRBV30 | CAWRPTGVETQYF | TGTGCCTGGAGGCCGACAGGGGTAGAGACCCAGTACTTC
TRBJ2-1 | - | - | TRBV19 | CATASGVRGEQFF | TGTGCCACCGCTTCAGGGGTCAGGGGTGAGCAGTTCTTC
TRBJ2-7 | - | - | TRBV7-2 | CASSLGDYEQYF | TGTGCCAGCAGCTTGGGCGACTACGAGCAGTACTTC
TRBJ2-2 | - | - | TRBV14 | CASSQGLANTGELFF | TGTGCCAGCAGCCAAGGACTAGCGAACACCGGGGAGCTGTTTTTT
TRBJ2-1 | - | TRBD2 | TRBV27 | CASSLFRGGSVDEQFF | TGTGCCAGCAGTTTATTTAGGGGCGGGAGCGTCGATGAGCAGTTCTTC
TRBJ1-1 | - | - | TRBV5-6 | CASSLQRRASTEAFF | TGTGCCAGCAGCTTGCAAAGGAGGGCCTCCACTGAAGCTTTCTTT
TRBJ2-1 | - | TRBD2 | TRBV7-6 | CASSTPSGRHNEQFF | TGTGCCAGCAGCACACCTAGCGGGAGGCACAATGAGCAGTTCTTC
TRBJ2-2 | once | - | TRBV2 | CASSEEGLSVAGNTGELFF | TGTGCCAGCAGTGAAGAAGGCCTTAGCGTGGCAGGGAACACCGGGGAGCTGTTTTTT